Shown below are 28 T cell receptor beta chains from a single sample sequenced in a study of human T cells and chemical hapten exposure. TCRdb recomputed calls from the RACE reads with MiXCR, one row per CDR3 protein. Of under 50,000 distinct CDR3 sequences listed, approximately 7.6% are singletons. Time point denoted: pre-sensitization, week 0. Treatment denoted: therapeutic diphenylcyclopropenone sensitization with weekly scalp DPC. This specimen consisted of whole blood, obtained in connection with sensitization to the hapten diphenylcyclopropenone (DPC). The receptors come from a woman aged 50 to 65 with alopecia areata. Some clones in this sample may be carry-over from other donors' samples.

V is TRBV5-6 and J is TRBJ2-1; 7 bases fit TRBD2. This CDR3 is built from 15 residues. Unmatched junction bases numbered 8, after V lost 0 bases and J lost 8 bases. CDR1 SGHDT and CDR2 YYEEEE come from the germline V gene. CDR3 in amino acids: CASSLGLAARDEQFF. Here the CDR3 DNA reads TGTGCCAGCAGCTTGGGGCTAGCGGCCAGAGATGAGCAGTTCTTC.

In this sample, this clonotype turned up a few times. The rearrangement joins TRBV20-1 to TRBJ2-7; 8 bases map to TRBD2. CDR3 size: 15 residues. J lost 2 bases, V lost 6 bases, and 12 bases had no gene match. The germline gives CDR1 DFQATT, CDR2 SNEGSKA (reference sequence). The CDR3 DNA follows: TGCAGTGCCTACCCTACGGGCGGGAGGACCTACGAGCAGTACTTC. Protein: CSAYPTGGRTYEQYF.

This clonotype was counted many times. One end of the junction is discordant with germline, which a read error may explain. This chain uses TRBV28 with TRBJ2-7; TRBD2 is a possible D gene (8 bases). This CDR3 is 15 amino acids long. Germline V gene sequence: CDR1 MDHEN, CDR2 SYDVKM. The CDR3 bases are TGTGTCAGCAGGGGGGGGAGCGGGAGCTCCTACGAGCAGTACTTC. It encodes CVSRGGSGSSYEQYF.

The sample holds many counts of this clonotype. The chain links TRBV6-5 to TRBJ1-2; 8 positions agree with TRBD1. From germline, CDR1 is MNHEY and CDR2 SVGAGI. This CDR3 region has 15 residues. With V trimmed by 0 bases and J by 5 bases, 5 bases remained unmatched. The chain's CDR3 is CASSYSPGGGYGYTF. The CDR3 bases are TGTGCCAGCAGTTACTCGCCAGGGGGCGGGTATGGCTACACCTTC.

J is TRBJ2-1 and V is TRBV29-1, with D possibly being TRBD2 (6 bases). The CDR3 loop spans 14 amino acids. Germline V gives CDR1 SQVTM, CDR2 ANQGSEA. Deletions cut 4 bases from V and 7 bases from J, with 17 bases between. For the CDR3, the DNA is TGCAGCGTTGTGGCGGGCGGGATCTGGAATGAGCAGTTCTTC. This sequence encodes CSVVAGGIWNEQFF.

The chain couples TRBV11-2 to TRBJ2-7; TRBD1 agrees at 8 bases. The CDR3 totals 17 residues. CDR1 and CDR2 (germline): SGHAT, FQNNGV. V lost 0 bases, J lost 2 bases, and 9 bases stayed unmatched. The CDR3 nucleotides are TGTGCCAGCAGCTTAGAAGTGGGTGTGACAGGGGCCTACGAGCAGTACTTC. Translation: CASSLEVGVTGAYEQYF.

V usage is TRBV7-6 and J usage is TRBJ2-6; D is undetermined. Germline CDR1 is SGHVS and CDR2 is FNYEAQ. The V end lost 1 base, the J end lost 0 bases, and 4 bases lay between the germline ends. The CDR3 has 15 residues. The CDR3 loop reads CASSLDRSGANVLTF. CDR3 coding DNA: TGTGCCAGCAGCTTAGACCGCTCTGGGGCCAACGTCCTGACTTTC.

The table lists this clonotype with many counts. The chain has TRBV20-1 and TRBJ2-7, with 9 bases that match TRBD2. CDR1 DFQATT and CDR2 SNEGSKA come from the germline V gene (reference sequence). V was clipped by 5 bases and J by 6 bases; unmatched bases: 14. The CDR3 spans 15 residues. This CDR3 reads CSARPRLADVSEQYF. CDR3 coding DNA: TGCAGTGCTCGACCCCGACTAGCGGATGTTTCCGAGCAGTACTTC.

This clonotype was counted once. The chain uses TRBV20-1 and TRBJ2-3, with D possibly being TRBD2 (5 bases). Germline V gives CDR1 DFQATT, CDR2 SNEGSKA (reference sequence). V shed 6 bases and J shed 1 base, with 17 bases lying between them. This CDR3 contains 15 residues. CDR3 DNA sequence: TGCAGTGCCAACGTACGGGAATACGGCACAGATACGCAGTATTTT. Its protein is CSANVREYGTDTQYF.

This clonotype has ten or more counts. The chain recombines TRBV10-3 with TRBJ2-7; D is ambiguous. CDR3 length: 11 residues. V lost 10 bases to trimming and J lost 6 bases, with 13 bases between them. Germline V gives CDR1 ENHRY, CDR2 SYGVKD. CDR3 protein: CATNDGFEQYF. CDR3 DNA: TGTGCCACCAACGACGGTTTCGAGCAGTACTTC.

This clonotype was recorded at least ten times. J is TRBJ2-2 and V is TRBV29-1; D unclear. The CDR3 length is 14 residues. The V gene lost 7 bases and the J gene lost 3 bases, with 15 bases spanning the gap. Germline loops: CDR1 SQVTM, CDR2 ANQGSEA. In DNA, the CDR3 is TGCAGCGCCCAATGGACGGCGGACACCGGGGAGCTGTTTTTT. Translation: CSAQWTADTGELFF.

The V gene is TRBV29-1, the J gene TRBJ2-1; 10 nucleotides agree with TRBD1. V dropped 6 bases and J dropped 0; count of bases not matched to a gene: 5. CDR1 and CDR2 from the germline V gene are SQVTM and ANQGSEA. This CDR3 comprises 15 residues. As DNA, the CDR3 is TGCAGCGTCCACGACAGGGGGCGCTCCTACAATGAGCAGTTCTTC. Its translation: CSVHDRGRSYNEQFF.

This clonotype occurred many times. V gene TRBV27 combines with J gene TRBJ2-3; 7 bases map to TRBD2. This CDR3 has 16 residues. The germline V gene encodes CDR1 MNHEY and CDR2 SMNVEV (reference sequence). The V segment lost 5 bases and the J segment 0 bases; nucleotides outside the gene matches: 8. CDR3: CASSTPSGASTDTQYF. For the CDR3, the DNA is TGTGCCAGCAGTACCCCTAGCGGCGCTAGCACAGATACGCAGTATTTT.

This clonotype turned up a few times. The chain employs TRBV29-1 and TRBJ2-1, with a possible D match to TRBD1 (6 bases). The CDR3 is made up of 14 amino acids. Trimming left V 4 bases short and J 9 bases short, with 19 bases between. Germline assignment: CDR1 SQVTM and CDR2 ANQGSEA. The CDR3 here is CSVGRDIVKREQFF. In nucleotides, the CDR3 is TGCAGCGTTGGCCGGGACATTGTAAAACGTGAGCAGTTCTTC.

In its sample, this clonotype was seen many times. The CDR3 DNA reads TGTGCCAGCAGCCTATCTACAGGGCCTCTGAACACTGAAGCTTTCTTT. Its protein is CASSLSTGPLNTEAFF. The chain carries TRBV4-2 and TRBJ1-1, with a weak D call TRBD1 (6 bases). CDR1 is LGHNA, CDR2 YNFKEQ, per germline. Between the trimmed V and J ends, which lost 4 bases and 0 bases, there was a span of 15 bases. The CDR3 totals 16 residues.

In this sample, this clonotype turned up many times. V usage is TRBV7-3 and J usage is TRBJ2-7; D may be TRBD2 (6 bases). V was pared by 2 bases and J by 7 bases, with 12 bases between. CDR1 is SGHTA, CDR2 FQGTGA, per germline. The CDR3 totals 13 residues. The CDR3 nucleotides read TGTGCCAGCAGCTTAGCCCGGGGGAGAGAGCAGTACTTC. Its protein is CASSLARGREQYF.

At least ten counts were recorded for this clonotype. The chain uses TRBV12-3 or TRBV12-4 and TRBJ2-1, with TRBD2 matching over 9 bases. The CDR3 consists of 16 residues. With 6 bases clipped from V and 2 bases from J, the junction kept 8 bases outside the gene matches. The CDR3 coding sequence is TGTGCCAGCAGGCCTCCGGGACTAGCTACCTACAATGAGCAGTTCTTC. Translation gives CASRPPGLATYNEQFF.

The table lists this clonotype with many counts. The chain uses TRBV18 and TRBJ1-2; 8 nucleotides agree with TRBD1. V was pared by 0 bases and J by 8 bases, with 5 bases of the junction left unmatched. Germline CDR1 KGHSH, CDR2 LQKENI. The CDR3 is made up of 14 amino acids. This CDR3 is CASSPPGTGRGYTF. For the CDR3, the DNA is TGTGCCAGCTCACCACCCGGGACAGGCCGGGGCTACACCTTC.

The CDR3 protein is CASSSSRTGGSGELFF. The CDR3 bases are TGCGCCAGCAGCTCCTCACGGACAGGGGGCTCCGGGGAGCTGTTTTTT. This chain links TRBV5-1 with TRBJ2-2, with 11 positions matching TRBD1. The germline V gene has CDR1 SGHRS and CDR2 YFSETQ. The J segment lost 6 bases and the V segment lost 3 bases, leaving 7 bases of the junction unmatched. The CDR3 is 16 amino acids.

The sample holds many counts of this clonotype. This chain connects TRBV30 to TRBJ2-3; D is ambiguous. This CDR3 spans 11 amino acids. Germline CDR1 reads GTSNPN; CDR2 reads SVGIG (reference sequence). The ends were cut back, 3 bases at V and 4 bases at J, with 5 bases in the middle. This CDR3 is CAWRVPDTQYF. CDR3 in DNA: TGTGCCTGGAGGGTTCCAGATACGCAGTATTTT.

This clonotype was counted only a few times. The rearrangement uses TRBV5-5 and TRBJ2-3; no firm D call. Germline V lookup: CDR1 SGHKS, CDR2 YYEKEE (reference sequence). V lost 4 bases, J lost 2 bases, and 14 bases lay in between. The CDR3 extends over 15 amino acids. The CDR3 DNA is TGTGCCAGCAGCCCGGACGGGTACCCCACAGATACGCAGTATTTT. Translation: CASSPDGYPTDTQYF.

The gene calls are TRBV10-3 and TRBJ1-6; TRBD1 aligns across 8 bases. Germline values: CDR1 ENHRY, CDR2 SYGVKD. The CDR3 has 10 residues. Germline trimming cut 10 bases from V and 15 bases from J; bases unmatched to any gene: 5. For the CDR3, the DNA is TGTGCCACCCGGGACAGGAACCTCCACTTT. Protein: CATRDRNLHF.

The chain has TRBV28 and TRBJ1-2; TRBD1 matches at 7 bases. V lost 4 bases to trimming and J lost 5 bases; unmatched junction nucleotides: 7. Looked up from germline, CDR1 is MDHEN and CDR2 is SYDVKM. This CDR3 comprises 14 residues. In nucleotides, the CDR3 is TGTGCCAGCAGTTCGCCGACAGGGTTGTATGGCTACACCTTC. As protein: CASSSPTGLYGYTF.

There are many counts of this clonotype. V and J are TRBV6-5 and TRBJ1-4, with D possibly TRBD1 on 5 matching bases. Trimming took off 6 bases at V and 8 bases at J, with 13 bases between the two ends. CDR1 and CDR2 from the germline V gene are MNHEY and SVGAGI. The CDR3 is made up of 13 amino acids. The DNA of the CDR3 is TGTGCCAGCAGATCCACGGGGGGGGAAAAACTGTTTTTT. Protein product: CASRSTGGEKLFF.

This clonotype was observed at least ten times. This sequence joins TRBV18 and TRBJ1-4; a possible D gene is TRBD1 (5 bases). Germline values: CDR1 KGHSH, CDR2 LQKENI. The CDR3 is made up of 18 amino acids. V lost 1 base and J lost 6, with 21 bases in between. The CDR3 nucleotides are TGTGCCAGCTCACCACTACGGATTCGGGGCGCGGAGGATGAAAAACTGTTTTTT. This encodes CASSPLRIRGAEDEKLFF.

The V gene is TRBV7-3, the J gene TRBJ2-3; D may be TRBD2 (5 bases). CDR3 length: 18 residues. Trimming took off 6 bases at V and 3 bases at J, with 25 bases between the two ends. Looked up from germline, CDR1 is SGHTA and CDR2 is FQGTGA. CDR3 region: CASRPSGRARPLTDTQYF. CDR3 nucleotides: TGTGCCAGCAGGCCCTCGGGAAGGGCGAGACCTTTGACAGATACGCAGTATTTT. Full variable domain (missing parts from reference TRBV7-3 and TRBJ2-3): GAGVSQTPSNKVTEKGKYVELRCDPISGHTALYWYRQSLGQGPEFLIYFQGTGAADDSGLPNDRFFAVRPEGSVSTLKIQRTERGDSAVYLCASRPSGRARPLTDTQYFGPGTRLTVL.

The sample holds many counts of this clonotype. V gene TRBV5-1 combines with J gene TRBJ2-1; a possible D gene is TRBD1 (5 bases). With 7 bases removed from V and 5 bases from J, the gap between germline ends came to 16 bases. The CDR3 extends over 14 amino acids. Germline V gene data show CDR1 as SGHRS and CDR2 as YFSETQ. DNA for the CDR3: TGCGCCAGCTTCCTTGGGGCTCTCAACAATGAGCAGTTCTTC. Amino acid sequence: CASFLGALNNEQFF.

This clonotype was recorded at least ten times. CDR3 residues: CASSLSSSKNTEAFF. In DNA, the CDR3 is TGTGCCAGCAGCTTAAGCTCTTCTAAGAACACTGAAGCTTTCTTT. V gene TRBV7-3 combines with J gene TRBJ1-1; unclear D gene. Germline-derived CDR1 and CDR2 are SGHTA and FQGTGA. V lost 1 base, J lost 1 base, and 10 bases lay in between. The CDR3 is 15 amino acids.